This T cell receptor (beta chain) is drawn from a study of cytomegalovirus exposure and HLA in healthy donors. Across the whole study: A prior study identified 110 million or so unique TCR beta sequences from roughly 170 million T cells. Overall study results and limits: CMV serostatus was the sole immune exposure information available. In a later analysis, 16,951 TCR beta sequences were associated with HLA alleles at 0.05 false discovery rate. Earlier findings revealed that most TCR beta V segments proved productive either about 90% or about 30% of the time.

This clone was recorded a few times. The antigen is unknown. The PCR employed 60 Vbeta primers together with 13 Jbeta primers. This table comes from immunoSEQ multiplex PCR, and its TCRdb copy is limited to in-frame clones, with some not included. The data show over 100,000 clones, with under 85% seen just once and approximately 11% held by the top ten. The TCR originated in a man between 35 and 55 years old in good health and CMV-seropositive. Material: PBMCs.

CDR3 coding DNA: TGTGCCAGCAGCTTTACTAGCGGGGGGGCCGAGGGTGAGCAGTTCTTC. As protein: CASSFTSGGAEGEQFF. This sequence joins TRBV5-6 and TRBJ2-1, with 13 bases that match TRBD2. CDR1 is SGHDT, CDR2 YYEEEE, per germline. CDR3 size: 16 residues. Losses at the gene ends were 2 bases for V and 9 bases for J; bases not matched to a gene: 8.